Sequencing of this T cell receptor (beta chain) was carried out in a study of shared clonotypes between healthy human individuals. Background on the study: Each donor's CD8 memory used one plate, CD8 naive two, each CD4 subset three.

CDR3 size: 16 residues. Germline V gives CDR1 MDHEN, CDR2 SYDVKM. Trimming cost V 4 bases and J 0 bases; bases outside gene matches: 9. In the case of this clone: The antigen remains undetermined.

Authors' processing steps: Junction-only immunoSEQ sequences carried no quality scores, so filtering differed. TCRdb keeps only in-frame clones here, not all; method: immunoSEQ multiplex PCR. V, J and clone size derive from that table, while D and trimming were established from the DNA sequence. This table has just over 2,000,000 clones, 85% to 95% appearing once. Study-wide results and caveats: Shared across a few donors were around 5% of the naive CD4 clonotypes.

The TCR sequence derives from a man aged 18-30 years in good health. The sample consisted of naive CD4+ T cells sorted from blood. Regarding subset: CD45RA+ positively selected. This chain joins TRBV28 and TRBJ2-7, with 7 bases fitting TRBD1. DNA of the CDR3: TGTGCCAGCAGTTGGGGATGGGACAGCCGCTCCTACGAGCAGTACTTC. Translation: CASSWGWDSRSYEQYF.